This TCR beta chain was captured in a study of cytomegalovirus exposure and HLA in healthy donors. This clone has only a few counts. Its antigen is undetermined. V was pared by 3 bases and J by 9 bases, with 12 bases between. This CDR3 has 12 amino acids. Germline assignment: CDR1 MGHDK and CDR2 SYGVNS. Regarding the study as a whole: The study labeled more than 150 TCR beta chains cytomegalovirus-associated. In a later analysis, first-cohort TCR clusters were found to tend to co-occur in the 100 to 150 validation repertoires.

Profiling relied on immunoSEQ multiplex PCR, and the TCRdb table lists in-frame clones only, not all of them. The sample lists some 110,000 clones, about 85% occurring once. The TCR originated in a woman under 30 in good health and CMV-seropositive. The chain combines TRBV25-1 with TRBJ2-7, with TRBD1 as a possible D gene (6 bases). Specimen: PBMCs. The CDR3 reads CASSETGFGQYF. The CDR3 DNA reads as TGTGCCAGCAGTGAGACAGGTTTTGGGCAGTACTTC.